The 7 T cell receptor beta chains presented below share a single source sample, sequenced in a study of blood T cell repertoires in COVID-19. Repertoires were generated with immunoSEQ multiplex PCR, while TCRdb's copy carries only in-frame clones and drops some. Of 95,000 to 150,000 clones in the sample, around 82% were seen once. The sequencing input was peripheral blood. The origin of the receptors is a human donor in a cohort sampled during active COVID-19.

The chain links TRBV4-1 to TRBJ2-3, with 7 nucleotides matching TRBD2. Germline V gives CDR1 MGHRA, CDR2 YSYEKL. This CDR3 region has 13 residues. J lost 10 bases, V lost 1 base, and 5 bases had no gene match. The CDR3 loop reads CASSQAVGLAQYF. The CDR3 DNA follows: TGCGCCAGCAGCCAAGCCGTAGGACTAGCGCAGTATTTT.

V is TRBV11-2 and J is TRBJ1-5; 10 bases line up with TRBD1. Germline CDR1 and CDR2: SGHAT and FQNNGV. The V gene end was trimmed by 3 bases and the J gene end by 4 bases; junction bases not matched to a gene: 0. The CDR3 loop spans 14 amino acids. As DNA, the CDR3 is TGTGCCAGCAGCTTGGACAGGGGGAATCAGCCCCAGCATTTT. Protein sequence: CASSLDRGNQPQHF. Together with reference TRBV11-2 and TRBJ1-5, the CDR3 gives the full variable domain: EAGVAQSPRYKIIEKRQSVAFWCNPISGHATLYWYQQILGQGPKLLIQFQNNGVVDDSQLPKDRFSAERLKGVDSTLKIQPAKLEDSAVYLCASSLDRGNQPQHFGDGTRLSIL.

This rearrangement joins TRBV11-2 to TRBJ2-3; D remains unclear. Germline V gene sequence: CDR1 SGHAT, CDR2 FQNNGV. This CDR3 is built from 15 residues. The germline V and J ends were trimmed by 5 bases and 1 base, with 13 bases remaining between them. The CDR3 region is CASSTNPAGTDTQYF. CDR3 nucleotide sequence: TGTGCCAGCAGCACTAATCCGGCGGGCACAGATACGCAGTATTTT.

In DNA, the CDR3 is TGTGCCAGCAGTCAAGACAGGGGTCTGTACAATGAGCAGTTCTTC. This encodes CASSQDRGLYNEQFF. The chain carries TRBV11-2 and TRBJ2-1, with TRBD1 identical over 8 bases. V shed 6 bases, J shed 4 bases, and the junction held 8 bases outside the gene matches. Germline CDR1 SGHAT, CDR2 FQNNGV. This CDR3 has 15 amino acids.

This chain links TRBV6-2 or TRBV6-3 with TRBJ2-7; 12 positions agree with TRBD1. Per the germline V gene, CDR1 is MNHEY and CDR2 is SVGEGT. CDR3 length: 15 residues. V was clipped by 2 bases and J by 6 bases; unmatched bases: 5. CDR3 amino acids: CASSYGTGGLGEQYF. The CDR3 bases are TGTGCCAGCAGTTACGGGACAGGGGGCTTAGGCGAGCAGTACTTC.

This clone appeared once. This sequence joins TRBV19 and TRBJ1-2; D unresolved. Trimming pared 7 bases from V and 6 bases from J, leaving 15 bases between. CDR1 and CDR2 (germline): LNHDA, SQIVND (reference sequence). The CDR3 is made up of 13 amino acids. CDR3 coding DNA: TGTGCCAGTAAAAGGGAGGGTTCCCATGGCTACACCTTC. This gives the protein CASKREGSHGYTF.

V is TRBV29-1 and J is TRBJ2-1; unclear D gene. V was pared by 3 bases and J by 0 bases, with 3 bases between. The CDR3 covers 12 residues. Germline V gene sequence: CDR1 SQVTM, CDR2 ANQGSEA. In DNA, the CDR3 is TGCAGCGTTGACCACTCCTACAATGAGCAGTTCTTC. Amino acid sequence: CSVDHSYNEQFF.